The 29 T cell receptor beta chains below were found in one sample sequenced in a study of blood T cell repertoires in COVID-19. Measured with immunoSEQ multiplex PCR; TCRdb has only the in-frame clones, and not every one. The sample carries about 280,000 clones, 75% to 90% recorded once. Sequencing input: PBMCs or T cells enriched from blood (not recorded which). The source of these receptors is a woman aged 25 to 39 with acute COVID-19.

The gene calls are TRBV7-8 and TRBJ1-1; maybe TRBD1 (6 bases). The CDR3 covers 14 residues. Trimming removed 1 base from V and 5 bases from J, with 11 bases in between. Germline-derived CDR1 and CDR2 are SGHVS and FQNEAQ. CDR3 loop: CASSLVQGETEAFF. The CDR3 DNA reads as TGTGCCAGCAGCTTAGTACAGGGAGAGACTGAAGCTTTCTTT.

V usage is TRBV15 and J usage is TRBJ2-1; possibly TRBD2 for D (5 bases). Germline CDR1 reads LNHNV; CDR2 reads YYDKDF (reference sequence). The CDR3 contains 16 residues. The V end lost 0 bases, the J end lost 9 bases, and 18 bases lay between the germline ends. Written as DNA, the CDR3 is TGTGCCACCAGCAGAGATAAGGCGGTAGCGATCAGTGAGCAGTTCTTC. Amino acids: CATSRDKAVAISEQFF.

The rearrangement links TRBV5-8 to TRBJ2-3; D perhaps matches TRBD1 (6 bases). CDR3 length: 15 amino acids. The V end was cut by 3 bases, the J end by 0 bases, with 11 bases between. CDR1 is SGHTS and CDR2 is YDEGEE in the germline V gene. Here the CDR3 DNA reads TGTGCCAGCAGCTCTTGGACAGCCAGCACAGATACGCAGTATTTT. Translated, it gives CASSSWTASTDTQYF.

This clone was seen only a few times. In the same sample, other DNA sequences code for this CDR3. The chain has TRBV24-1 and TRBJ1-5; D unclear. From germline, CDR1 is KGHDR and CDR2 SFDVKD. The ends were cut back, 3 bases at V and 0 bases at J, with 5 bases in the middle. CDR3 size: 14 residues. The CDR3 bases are TGTGCCACCAGTGATCTGTATAGCAATCAGCCCCAGCATTTT. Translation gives CATSDLYSNQPQHF.

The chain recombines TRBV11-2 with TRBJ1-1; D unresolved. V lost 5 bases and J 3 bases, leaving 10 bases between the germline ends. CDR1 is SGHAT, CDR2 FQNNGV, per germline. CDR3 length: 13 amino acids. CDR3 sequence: CASSPLPYTEAFF. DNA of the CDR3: TGTGCCAGCAGCCCCCTTCCCTACACTGAAGCTTTCTTT.

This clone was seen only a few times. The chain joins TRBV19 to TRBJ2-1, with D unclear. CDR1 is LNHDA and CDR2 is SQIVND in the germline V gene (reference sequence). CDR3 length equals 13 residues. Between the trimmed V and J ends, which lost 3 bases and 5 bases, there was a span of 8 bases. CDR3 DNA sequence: TGTGCCAGTAGTATTTTGGCAGACAATGAGCAGTTCTTC. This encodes CASSILADNEQFF. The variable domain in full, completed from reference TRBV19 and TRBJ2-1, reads DGGITQSPKYLFRKEGQNVTLSCEQNLNHDAMYWYRQDPGQGLRLIYYSQIVNDFQKGDIAEGYSVSREKKESFPLTVTSAQKNPTAFYLCASSILADNEQFFGPGTRLTVL.

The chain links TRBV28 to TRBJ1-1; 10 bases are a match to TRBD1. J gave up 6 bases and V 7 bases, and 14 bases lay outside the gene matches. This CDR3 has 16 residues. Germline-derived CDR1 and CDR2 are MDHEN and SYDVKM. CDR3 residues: CASTSGTGVPHPEAFF. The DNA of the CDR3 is TGTGCCAGCACATCCGGGACAGGGGTCCCCCACCCTGAAGCTTTCTTT. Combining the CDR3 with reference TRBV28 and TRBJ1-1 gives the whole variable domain DVKVTQSSRYLVKRTGEKVFLECVQDMDHENMFWYRQDPGLGLRLIYFSYDVKMKEKGDIPEGYSVSREKKERFSLILESASTNQTSMYLCASTSGTGVPHPEAFFGQGTRLTVV.

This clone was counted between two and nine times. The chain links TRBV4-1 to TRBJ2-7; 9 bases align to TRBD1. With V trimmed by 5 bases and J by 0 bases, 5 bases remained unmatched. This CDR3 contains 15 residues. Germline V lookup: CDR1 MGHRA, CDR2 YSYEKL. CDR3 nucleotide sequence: TGCGCCAGCAGCTTTGGACAGGGGCCCTCCTACGAGCAGTACTTC. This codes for CASSFGQGPSYEQYF.

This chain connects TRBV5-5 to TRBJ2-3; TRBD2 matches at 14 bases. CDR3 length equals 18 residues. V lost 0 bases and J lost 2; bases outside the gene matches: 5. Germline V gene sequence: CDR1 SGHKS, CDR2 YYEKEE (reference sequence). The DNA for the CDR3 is TGTGCCAGCAGCTTGGGGGCGGGACTAGCGGGAGACACAGATACGCAGTATTTT. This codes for CASSLGAGLAGDTDTQYF.

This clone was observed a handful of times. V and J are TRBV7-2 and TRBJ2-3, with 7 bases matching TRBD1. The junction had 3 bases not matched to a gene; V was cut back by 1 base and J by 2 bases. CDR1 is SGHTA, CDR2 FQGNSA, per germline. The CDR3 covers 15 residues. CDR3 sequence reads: CASSLGRGNTDTQYF. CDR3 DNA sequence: TGTGCCAGCAGCTTAGGCAGGGGGAACACAGATACGCAGTATTTT.

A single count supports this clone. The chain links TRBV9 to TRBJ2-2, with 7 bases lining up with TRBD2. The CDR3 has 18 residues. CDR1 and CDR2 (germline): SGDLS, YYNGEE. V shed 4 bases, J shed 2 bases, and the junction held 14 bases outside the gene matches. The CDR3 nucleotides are TGTGCCAGCAGCTCATCCCACCGGGGAGGGCCCAACACCGGGGAGCTGTTTTTT. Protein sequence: CASSSSHRGGPNTGELFF.

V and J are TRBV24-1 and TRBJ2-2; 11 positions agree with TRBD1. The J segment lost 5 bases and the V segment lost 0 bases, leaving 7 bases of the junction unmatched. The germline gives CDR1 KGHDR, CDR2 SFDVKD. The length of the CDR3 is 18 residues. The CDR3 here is CATSDLDKGQGETGELFF. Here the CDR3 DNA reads TGTGCCACCAGTGATTTGGATAAGGGACAGGGGGAAACCGGGGAGCTGTTTTTT.

The DNA of the CDR3 is TGCAGCGTTAGACACTTAGCGGACTATGGCTACACCTTC. This gives the protein CSVRHLADYGYTF. The chain recombines TRBV29-1 with TRBJ1-2; D unclear. This CDR3 contains 13 residues. Germline V gene sequence: CDR1 SQVTM, CDR2 ANQGSEA. Trimming took off 5 bases at V and 3 bases at J, with 13 bases between the two ends.

DNA of the CDR3: TGTGCCAGCAGCTTCGAGCGGGACAGGGGTTCGGGATCACCCCTCCACTTT. Amino acids: CASSFERDRGSGSPLHF. This chain joins TRBV27 and TRBJ1-6; TRBD1 matches at 10 bases. The V and J ends lost 6 bases and 10 bases, in that order; junction bases with no gene match: 15. Germline-derived CDR1 and CDR2 are MNHEY and SMNVEV (reference sequence). This CDR3 has 17 amino acids.

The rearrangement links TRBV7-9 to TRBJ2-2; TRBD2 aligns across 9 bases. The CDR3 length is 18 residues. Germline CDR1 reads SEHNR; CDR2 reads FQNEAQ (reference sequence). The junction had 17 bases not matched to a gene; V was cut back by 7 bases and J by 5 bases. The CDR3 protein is CASTPGGVAGVLTGELFF. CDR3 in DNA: TGTGCCAGCACCCCCGGCGGAGTAGCGGGAGTCTTGACCGGGGAGCTGTTTTTT. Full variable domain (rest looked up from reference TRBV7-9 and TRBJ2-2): DTGVSQNPRHKITKRGQNVTFRCDPISEHNRLYWYRQTLGQGPEFLTYFQNEAQLEKSRLLSDRFSAERPKGSFSTLEIQRTEQGDSAMYLCASTPGGVAGVLTGELFFGEGSRLTVL.

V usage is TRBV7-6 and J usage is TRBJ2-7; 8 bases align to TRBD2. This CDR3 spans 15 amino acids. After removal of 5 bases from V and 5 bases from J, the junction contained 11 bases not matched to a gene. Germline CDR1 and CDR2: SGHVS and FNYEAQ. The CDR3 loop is CASSVPGLVSHEQYF. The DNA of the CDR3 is TGTGCCAGCAGCGTACCGGGACTAGTAAGCCACGAGCAGTACTTC.

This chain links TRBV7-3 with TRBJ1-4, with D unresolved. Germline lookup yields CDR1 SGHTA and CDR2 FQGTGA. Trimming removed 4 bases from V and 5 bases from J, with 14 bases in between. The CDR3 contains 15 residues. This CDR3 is CASSSSWPWNEKLFF. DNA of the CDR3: TGTGCCAGCAGCTCAAGTTGGCCTTGGAATGAAAAACTGTTTTTT.

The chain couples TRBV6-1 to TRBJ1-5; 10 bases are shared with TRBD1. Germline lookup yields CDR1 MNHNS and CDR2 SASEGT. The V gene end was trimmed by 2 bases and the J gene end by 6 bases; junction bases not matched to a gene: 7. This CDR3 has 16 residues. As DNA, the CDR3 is TGTGCCAGCAGTGAATTCGGGACAGGGGTTGGTCAGCCCCAGCATTTT. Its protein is CASSEFGTGVGQPQHF.

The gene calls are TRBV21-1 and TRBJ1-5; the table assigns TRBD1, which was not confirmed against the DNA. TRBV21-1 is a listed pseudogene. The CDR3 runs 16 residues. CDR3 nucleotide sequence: TGTGCCAGCAGCGAAGGCAGGGGGCAGGGGGTTCAGCCCCAGCATTTT. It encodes CASSEGRGQGVQPQHF.

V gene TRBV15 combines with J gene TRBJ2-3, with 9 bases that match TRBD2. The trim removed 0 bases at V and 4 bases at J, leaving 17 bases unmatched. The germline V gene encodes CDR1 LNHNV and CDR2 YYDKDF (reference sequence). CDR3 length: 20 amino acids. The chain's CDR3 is CATSRENIGLGGRAPDTQYF. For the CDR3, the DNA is TGTGCCACCAGCAGAGAGAATATCGGTCTTGGCGGGAGGGCCCCAGATACGCAGTATTTT.

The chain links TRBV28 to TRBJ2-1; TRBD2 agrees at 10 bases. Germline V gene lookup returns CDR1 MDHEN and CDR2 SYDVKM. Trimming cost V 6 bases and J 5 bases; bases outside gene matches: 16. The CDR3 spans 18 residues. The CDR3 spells CASRTRGIAGGIHNEQFF. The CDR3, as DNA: TGTGCCAGCAGAACGAGAGGGATAGCGGGAGGAATCCACAATGAGCAGTTCTTC.

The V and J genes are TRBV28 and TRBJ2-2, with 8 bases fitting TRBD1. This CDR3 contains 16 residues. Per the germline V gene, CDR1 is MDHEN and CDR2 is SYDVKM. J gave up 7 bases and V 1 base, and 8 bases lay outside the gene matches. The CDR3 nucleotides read TGTGCCAGCAGTTTATCCGGGACAGGACAGGGCGGGGAGCTGTTTTTT. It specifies CASSLSGTGQGGELFF.

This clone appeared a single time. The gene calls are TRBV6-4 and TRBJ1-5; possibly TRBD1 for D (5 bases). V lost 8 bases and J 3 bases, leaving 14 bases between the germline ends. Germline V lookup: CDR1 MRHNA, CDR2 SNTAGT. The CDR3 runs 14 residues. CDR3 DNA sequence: TGTGCCAGCCCCCCCGGGGGGACCAATCAGCCCCAGCATTTT. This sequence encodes CASPPGGTNQPQHF.

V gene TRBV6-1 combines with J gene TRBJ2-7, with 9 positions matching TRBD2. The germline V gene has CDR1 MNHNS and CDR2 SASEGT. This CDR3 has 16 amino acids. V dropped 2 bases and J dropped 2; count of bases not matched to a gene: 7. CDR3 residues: CASSELSSSGTYEQYF. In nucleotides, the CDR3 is TGTGCCAGCAGTGAATTATCGTCTAGCGGGACCTACGAGCAGTACTTC.

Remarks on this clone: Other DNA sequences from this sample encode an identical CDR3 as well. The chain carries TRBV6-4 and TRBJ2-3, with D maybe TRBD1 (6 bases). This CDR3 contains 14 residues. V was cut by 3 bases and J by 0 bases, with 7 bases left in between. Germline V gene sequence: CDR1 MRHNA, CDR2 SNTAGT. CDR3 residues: CASSETGSTDTQYF. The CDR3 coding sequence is TGTGCCAGCAGTGAGACAGGAAGCACAGATACGCAGTATTTT.

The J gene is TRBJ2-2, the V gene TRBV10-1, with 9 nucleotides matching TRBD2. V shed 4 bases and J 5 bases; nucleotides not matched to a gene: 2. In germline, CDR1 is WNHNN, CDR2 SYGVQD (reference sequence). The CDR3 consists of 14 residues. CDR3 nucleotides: TGCGCCAGCAGTGGACTAGCGGTGACCGGGGAGCTGTTTTTT. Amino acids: CASSGLAVTGELFF.

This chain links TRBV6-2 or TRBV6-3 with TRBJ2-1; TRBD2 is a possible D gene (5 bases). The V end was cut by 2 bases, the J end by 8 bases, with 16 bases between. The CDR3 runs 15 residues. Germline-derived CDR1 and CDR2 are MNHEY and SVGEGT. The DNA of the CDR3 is TGTGCCAGCAGTTACGACGTGGGGAGACCCGATGAGCAGTTCTTC. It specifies CASSYDVGRPDEQFF.

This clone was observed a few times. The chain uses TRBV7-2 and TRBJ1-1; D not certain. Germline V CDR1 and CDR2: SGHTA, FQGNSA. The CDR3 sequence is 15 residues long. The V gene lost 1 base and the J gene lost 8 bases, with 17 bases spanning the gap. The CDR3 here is CASSLGRVMTREAFF. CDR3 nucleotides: TGTGCCAGCAGCTTAGGAAGGGTCATGACTAGAGAAGCTTTCTTT.

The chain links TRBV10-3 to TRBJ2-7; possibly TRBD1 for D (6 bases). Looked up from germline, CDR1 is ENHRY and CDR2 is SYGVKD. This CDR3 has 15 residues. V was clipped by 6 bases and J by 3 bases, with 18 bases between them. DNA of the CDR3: TGTGCCATCAGGCCCACAGGGTGGTTGATCTACGAGCAGTACTTC. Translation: CAIRPTGWLIYEQYF.